This TCR beta chain is drawn from a study of cytomegalovirus exposure and HLA in healthy donors. Whole-study findings and limits: TCR association rates varied by HLA locus in a later analysis, with DRB1 highest and HLA-C lowest. An analysis done earlier found most TCR beta V segments productive about 87% or about 30% of the time.

The primer mix had 60 Vbeta and 13 Jbeta primers. Method: immunoSEQ multiplex PCR; TCRdb's copy keeps in-frame clones and lacks some. The repertoire has over 200,000 clones, more than 75% of them found once; the top ten carry 1.3%. V shed 5 bases, J shed 4 bases, and the junction held 6 bases outside the gene matches. The germline gives CDR1 SGHTA, CDR2 FQGNSA. The CDR3 is made up of 15 amino acids. For this clone: Antigen specificity is unknown.

Sample: PBMCs. The rearrangement links TRBV7-2 to TRBJ1-2; TRBD1 matches 11 bases. The receptor comes from a human donor in good health. CDR3 sequence reads: CASSPGQGAFYGYTF. In DNA form, the CDR3 reads TGTGCCAGCAGCCCCGGACAGGGGGCATTCTATGGCTACACCTTC.